This TCR beta chain emerged from a study of blood T cell repertoires in COVID-19. The germline CDR1 and CDR2 sequences are SGDLS and YYNGEE. The CDR3 spans 15 residues. The junction had 5 bases not matched to a gene; V was cut back by 4 bases and J by 2 bases. As processed by the authors: Amplifying reference gene primers gave estimates of nucleated cell counts. Using immunoSEQ multiplex PCR, the repertoire was profiled, and TCRdb retains in-frame clones only, with some absent. V, J and clone size were drawn from that table, and D and trimming were deduced from the DNA. The table includes a few hundred thousand clones, around 90% detected once. The study assigned cohorts using participant-reported clinical history. For recovered donors of Cohort 3, there were two negative PCRs, clearance, or symptom resolution.

The receptor was derived from a young woman who had recovered from COVID-19. Material for sequencing was PBMCs or T cells enriched from blood (not recorded which). The rearrangement uses TRBV9 and TRBJ1-5, with 8 bases fitting TRBD1. In DNA, the CDR3 is TGTGCCAGCAGCATAGGACAGGGCGGCAATCAGCCCCAGCATTTT. Its translation: CASSIGQGGNQPQHF.